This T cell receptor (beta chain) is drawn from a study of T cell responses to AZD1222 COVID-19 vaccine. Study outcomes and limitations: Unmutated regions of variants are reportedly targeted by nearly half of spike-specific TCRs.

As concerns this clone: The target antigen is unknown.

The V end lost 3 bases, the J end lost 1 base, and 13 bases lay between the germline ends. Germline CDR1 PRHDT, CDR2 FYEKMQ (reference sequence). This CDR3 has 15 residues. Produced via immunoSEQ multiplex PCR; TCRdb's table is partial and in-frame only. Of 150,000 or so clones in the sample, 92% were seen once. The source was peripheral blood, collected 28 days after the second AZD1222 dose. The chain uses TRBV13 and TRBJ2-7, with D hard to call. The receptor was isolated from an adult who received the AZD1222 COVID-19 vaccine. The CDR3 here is CASSFLASSSYEQYF. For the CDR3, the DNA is TGTGCCAGCAGCTTTCTTGCATCCTCATCCTACGAGCAGTACTTC.